This T cell receptor (beta chain) stems from a study of cytomegalovirus exposure and HLA in healthy donors. For the study at large: Genotyping showed around four fifths of over 350 donors falling in the Caucasian-associated ancestry cluster.

The primer mix had 60 Vbeta and 13 Jbeta primers. The data were produced by immunoSEQ multiplex PCR, yet TCRdb's version contains in-frame clones alone and is incomplete. Counted here are 110,000 or so clones, over 70% occurring once; the ten biggest clones make up roughly 8.6%. The germline V gene has CDR1 MNHNS and CDR2 SASEGT. The CDR3 extends over 14 amino acids. Trimming cost V 9 bases and J 5 bases; bases outside gene matches: 10. This clonotype originated in a woman in her thirties or forties in good health and CMV-seropositive. The sequenced sample was PBMCs. This rearrangement joins TRBV6-1 to TRBJ2-5; 9 positions agree with TRBD2. Written as DNA, the CDR3 is TGTGCCAGTTCCCAGGCGGGAGGGTCCGAGACCCAGTACTTC. Translation: CASSQAGGSETQYF.